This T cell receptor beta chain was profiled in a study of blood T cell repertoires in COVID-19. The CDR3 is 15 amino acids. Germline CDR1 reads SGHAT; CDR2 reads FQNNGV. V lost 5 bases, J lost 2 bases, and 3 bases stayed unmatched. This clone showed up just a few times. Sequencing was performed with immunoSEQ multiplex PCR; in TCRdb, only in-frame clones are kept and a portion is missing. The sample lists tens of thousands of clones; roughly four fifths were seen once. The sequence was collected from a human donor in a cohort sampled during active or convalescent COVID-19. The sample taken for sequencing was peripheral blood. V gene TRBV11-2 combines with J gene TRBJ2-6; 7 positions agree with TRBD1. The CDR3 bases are TGTGCCAGCAGCCCAACAGGGGCTGGGGCCAACGTCCTGACTTTC. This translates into CASSPTGAGANVLTF.